This T cell receptor (beta chain) was captured in a study of blood T cells in healthy people across ages (dated by TCRdb to between 2015 and 2017). Some background on the complete study: In model experiments, roughly one uniquely barcoded TCR beta cDNA molecule per two T cells was captured by template switching. The study measured age-related changes in TCR beta repertoire diversity using deep sequencing normalized with unique cDNA molecular identifiers. Donors were grouped into four age groups: young (average roughly 16 years), middle-aged (under 40), aged (about 59) and long-lived (approximately 75). To avoid experimental bias, donors of different ages were randomly spread across the sequencing lanes. Two additional independent replicas of 1 million unique cDNA reads from the same blood draw were analyzed for two donors (one aged 18 to 29 and one aged 80 or older). Broader findings and caveats from the paper: Since profiling was done on bulk unsorted PBMCs, naive and antigen-experienced compartments could not be conclusively compared. Observed TCR beta diversity correlated strongly with the percentage of naive T cells measured by flow cytometry. Because the CMV infection status of the donors was unknown, age-related changes in expanded clonotypes may potentially have been confounded. The long-lived group showed more naive CD4+ T cells, fewer expanded clones and increased TCR diversity than the aged group, suggesting age selection. As age increased, observed TCR beta diversity per million T cells dropped in a roughly linear way, and a significant reduction was already evident by age 40. Estimates of total diversity based on one million sequenced T cells were considered lower bounds and underestimates.

A remark on this clonotype: Its antigen is still unknown. Base qualities are not at hand, and no much larger clone is one base apart.

The germline V gene (reference sequence) supplies CDR1 LNHDA and CDR2 SQIVND. V sheds 4 bases and J sheds 3 bases, leaving 4 bases between their ends. Inclusive of the bounding cysteine and phenylalanine, the CDR3 is 12 residues long. CDR3 DNA is the only sequence kept; it has 36 bases, read in frame from the first base. The library was obtained by 5' RACE. The instrument given in TCRdb is Illumina HiSeq 2500. A second PCR of roughly 7 to 11 cycles was performed with a sample-barcoded 5' primer and a J-beta primer mix. A template-switch 5' adaptor carrying 12 random nucleotides introduced a unique molecular identifier onto each TCR beta cDNA molecule. At least 3 million CDR3-containing paired-end reads were obtained from each sample. First-strand cDNA was synthesized from all RNA with the Mint cDNA synthesis kit, primed by a TRBC-specific oligonucleotide. Following uracil-DNA glycosylase treatment, a first 18-cycle PCR with universal primers M1SS and BC2_uni_R was performed on all cDNA. Per the source publication's procedure: For normalization, 1 million high-quality reads were randomly selected from each sample, with every read carrying a distinct molecular identifier. Instead of being binned into consensus sequences, reads with shared molecular identifiers were discarded. MiTCR, set to a Q25 quality threshold and the strictest error-elimination algorithm, was used for CDR3 identification, clonotype clustering and error correction. A nonparametric unseen species model with Euler transformation was used to estimate a lower bound on total TCR beta diversity. The raw public reads went through TCRdb reprocessing: fastp at Q25, MiXCR clone calling, in-frame beta chains kept. Each CDR3 protein gets just one entry, which takes the most common genes and DNA from the rows behind it. The V and J calls and clone size come from TCRdb's table, not from the authors' own analysis. The sample table shows 650,000 to 800,000 distinct CDR3 sequences, and over 40% are seen once. The ten most abundant clones make up about 14% of the sample.

Systemically healthy Caucasian individuals from Russia, around 38 in total and aged roughly 6 to 95 years, were included as donors. Each donor gave roughly 11 milliliters of peripheral blood, drawn into EDTA-treated Vacutainer tubes. PBMCs were isolated by Ficoll-Paque density-gradient centrifugation, with at least 6.5 million obtained per sample. Total RNA, at least 6 micrograms per sample, was extracted from PBMCs with Trizol reagent. Naive CD45RAhigh/CD27high T cell percentages were measured by flow cytometry on a PBMC aliquot from every donor. The clonotype originates from an elderly woman in good health. The specimen sequenced was blood. The chain employs TRBV19 and TRBJ1-5; the D gene is unclear. The base sequence is TGTGCCAGTAGTAACCTCAATCAGCCCCAGCATTTT. Its protein reads: CASSNLNQPQHF.